This TCR beta chain was obtained from a study of T cells after yellow fever vaccination. At the level of the study: SMART-Seq v4 Ultra Low Input served to prepare low-cell-number fractions.

There are a few counts of this clonotype. The antigen is unknown. A 5'RACE template-switching step, the method used to make TCR cDNA, added a universal primer site and UMIs. TCRdb re-derived calls from the 5' RACE reads in MiXCR, one entry per CDR3 protein. In the table there are more than 95,000 distinct CDR3 sequences, roughly 6.7% of which are singletons. The study's findings and limits: The bulk population could contribute abundant contaminating clonotypes to FACS-sorted repertoires.

The CDR3 length is 17 residues. Per the germline V gene, CDR1 is MNHEY and CDR2 is SVGAGI. V gave up 4 bases and J gave up 4 bases; unmatched junction bases: 10. The chain joins TRBV6-5 to TRBJ1-5, with 10 bases matching TRBD1. The sequence derives from a man between 18 and 35 years old who received the YFV17D yellow fever vaccine. The starting material was CD4+ T cells sorted from PBMCs, obtained more than 8 days after the first yellow fever vaccination. CDR3 sequence reads: CASSWGPPGQGNQPQHF. The CDR3 DNA sequence: TGTGCCAGCAGTTGGGGACCTCCGGGACAGGGGAATCAGCCCCAGCATTTT.